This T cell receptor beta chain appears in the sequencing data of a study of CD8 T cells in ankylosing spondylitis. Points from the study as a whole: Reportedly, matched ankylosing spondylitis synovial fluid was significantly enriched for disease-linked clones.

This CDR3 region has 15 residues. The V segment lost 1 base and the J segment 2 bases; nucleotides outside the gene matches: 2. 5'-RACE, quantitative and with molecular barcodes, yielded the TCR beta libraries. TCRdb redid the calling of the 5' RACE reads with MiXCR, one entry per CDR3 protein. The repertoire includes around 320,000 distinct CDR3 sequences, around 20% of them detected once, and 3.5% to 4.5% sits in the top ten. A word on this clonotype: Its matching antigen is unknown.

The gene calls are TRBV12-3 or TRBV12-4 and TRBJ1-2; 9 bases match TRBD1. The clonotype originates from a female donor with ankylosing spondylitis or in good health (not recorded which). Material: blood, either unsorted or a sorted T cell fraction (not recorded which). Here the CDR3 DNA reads TGTGCCAGCAGTTTAGAGACAGGGGGGAACTATGGCTACACCTTC. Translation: CASSLETGGNYGYTF.